This TCR beta chain was captured by sequencing in a study of cytomegalovirus exposure and HLA in healthy donors. The wider study: The study's early data release held roughly 91 million unique TCRs from HLA-typed donors. Study-wide points: Because they were indistinguishable, some V segments, including TRBV6-2 and TRBV6-3, were excluded. Cytomegalovirus association was listed for approximately 150 TCR beta chains.

The germline V and J ends were trimmed by 5 bases and 5 bases, with 21 bases remaining between them. The CDR3 sequence is 17 residues long. The V gene's germline CDR1 is SEHNR and CDR2 FQNEAQ (reference sequence). Primers included in the PCR were 60 Vbeta and 13 Jbeta primers. The data were produced by immunoSEQ multiplex PCR, yet TCRdb's version contains in-frame clones alone and is incomplete. This table holds some 130,000 clones. As for this clone: What it recognizes is unknown.

The chain links TRBV7-9 to TRBJ1-4, with no clear D. The sequence was obtained from a middle-aged woman in good health and CMV-seropositive. The sample comprised PBMCs. DNA of the CDR3: TGTGCCAGCAGCCTACCTAAAAACGGCGTGCGGAATGAAAAACTGTTTTTT. This encodes CASSLPKNGVRNEKLFF.